This entry is about one T cell receptor beta chain. The table lists this clonotype with many counts. No cognate antigen has been identified for it. Germline and junction disagree at one end, which may indicate a read error. The CDR3 runs 16 residues from the cysteine to the phenylalanine. CDR3 DNA is the only sequence kept; it has 48 bases, read in frame from the first base. The germline V gene supplies CDR1 SGHRS and CDR2 YFSETQ. The sample originates from a study of T cell repertoires in cytomegalovirus infection (dated by TCRdb to between 2018 and 2021). Background for the entire study: The peptide stimulations were aimed at well-studied HLA-B-restricted epitopes as well as recently identified HLA-C-restricted CMV epitopes, whose presentation resists viral immunomodulation. Donor HLA type was relevant to the analysis, because carriage of CMV infection together with the matching HLA type was indicated by public TCR beta signatures.

What this sample's treatment or condition label stands for: in vitro stimulation with specific CMV peptide epitopes to enrich CMV-specific T cells. Points the paper makes about the study in general: The ex vivo response was dominated by HLA-C-restricted CMV-specific TCR beta clonotypes, which also provided the single most frequent clonotype in two of eight donors. Carriers of CMV infection plus the relevant HLA type were discriminated by the cumulative frequency of public TCR beta family members in the study cohort and in an independent roughly 370-donor cohort.

Instrument used: Illumina HiSeq 1500. TCRdb handled the public reads itself, with Q25 trimming in fastp and clone calling in MiXCR, and kept productive beta chains. For every CDR3 protein sequence, its rows merge into one entry that carries the most common genes and DNA. The sample contains around 300,000 distinct CDR3 sequences, less than 25% of them found a single time. In total, the top ten clones hold approximately 19% of the sample. This TCR derives from a human donor in good health (CMV status not recorded). Some clones in this sample may be carry-over from other donors' samples. The sequenced sample was cultured PBMCs, obtained from culture after CMV antigen stimulation. The sequence joins TRBV5-1 to TRBJ1-2, and 9 junction bases match TRBD1. The CDR3 protein is CASTLTPGQGVYGYTF. The bases are TGCGCCAGCACCTTGACCCCGGGACAGGGAGTCTATGGCTACACCTTC.